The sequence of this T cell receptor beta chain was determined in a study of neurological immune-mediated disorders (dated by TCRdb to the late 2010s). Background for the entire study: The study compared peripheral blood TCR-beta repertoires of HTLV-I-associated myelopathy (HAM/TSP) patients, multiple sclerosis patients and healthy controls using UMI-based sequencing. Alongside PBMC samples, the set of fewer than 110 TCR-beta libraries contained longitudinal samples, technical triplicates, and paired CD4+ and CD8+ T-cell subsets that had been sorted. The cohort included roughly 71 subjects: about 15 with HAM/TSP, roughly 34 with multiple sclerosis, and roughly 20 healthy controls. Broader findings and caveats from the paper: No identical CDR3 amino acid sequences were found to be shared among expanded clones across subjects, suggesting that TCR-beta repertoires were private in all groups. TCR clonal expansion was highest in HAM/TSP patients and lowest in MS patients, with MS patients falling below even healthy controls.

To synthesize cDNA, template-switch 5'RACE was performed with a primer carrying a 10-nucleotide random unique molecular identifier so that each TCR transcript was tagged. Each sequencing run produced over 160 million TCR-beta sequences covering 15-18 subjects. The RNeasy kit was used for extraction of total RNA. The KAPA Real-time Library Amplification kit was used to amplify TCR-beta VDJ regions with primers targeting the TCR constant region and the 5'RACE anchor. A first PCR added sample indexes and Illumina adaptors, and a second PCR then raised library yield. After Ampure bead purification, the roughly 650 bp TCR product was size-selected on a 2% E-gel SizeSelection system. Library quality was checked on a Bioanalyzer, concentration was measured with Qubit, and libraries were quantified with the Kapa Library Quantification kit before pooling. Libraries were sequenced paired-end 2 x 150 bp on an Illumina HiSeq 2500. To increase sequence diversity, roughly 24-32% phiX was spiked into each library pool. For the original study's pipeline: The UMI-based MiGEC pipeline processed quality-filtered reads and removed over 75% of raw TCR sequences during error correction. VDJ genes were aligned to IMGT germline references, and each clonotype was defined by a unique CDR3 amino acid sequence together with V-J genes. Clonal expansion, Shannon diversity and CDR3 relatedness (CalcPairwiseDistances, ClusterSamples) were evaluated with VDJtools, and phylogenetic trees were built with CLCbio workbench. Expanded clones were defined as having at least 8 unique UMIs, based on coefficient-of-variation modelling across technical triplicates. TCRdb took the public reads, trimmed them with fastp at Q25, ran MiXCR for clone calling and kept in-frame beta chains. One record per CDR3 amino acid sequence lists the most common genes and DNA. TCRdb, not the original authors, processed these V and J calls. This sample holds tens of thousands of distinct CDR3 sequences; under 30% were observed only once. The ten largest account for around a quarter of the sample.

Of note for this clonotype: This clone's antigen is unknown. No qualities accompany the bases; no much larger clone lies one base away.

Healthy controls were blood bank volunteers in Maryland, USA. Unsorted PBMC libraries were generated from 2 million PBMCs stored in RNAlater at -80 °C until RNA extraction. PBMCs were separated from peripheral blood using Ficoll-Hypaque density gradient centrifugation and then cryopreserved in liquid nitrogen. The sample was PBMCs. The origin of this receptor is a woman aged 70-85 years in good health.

The bases read TGCAGTGCTAGAGGGCTAGCGGGGGGGAAGGATACGCAGTATTTT. Translated, it reads CSARGLAGGKDTQYF. The chain is assembled from TRBV20-1 and TRBJ2-3; 12 central nucleotides agree with TRBD2. Trimming takes 1 base off V and 6 bases off J; junction bases not matched to a gene: 5. The CDR3, from cysteine to phenylalanine, totals 15 residues. Only the CDR3 DNA stays, 45 bases, in frame from base 1. The germline V gene (reference sequence) supplies CDR1 DFQATT and CDR2 SNEGSKA.